One sample yielded the 19 T cell receptor beta chains listed below, sequenced in a study of cytomegalovirus exposure and HLA in healthy donors. PCR amplification relied on 60 Vbeta primers (plus 13 Jbeta primers). Libraries were prepared by immunoSEQ multiplex PCR; TCRdb keeps only in-frame clonotypes and omits some of them. The sample includes about 110,000 clones, about 70% of them seen just once. Sequences were obtained from PBMCs. The receptors were gathered from a woman aged 25 to 45 in good health and CMV-seronegative.

The chain couples TRBV21-1 to TRBJ1-1; TRBD1 reflects the table's D call only, with no check against the DNA. TRBV21-1 is listed as a pseudogene. This CDR3 contains 14 residues. CDR3 sequence (DNA): TGTGCCAGCAGCAAAGGGGGCAGGGGCACTGAAGCTTTCTTT. Protein product: CASSKGGRGTEAFF.

For the CDR3, the DNA is TGCAGTGCTGACACGTACGATACGCAGTATTTT. This translates into CSADTYDTQYF. V is TRBV20-1 and J is TRBJ2-3; D is unresolved. V dropped 5 bases and J dropped 6 bases, with 9 bases sitting between them. Germline V gene data show CDR1 as DFQATT and CDR2 as SNEGSKA (reference sequence). This CDR3 comprises 11 residues.

The chain joins TRBV15 to TRBJ1-5, with D perhaps TRBD1 (6 bases). Germline CDR1 is LNHNV and CDR2 is YYDKDF (reference sequence). There are 16 residues in the CDR3. Trimming removed 3 bases from V and 7 bases from J, with 19 bases in between. The CDR3 DNA follows: TGTGCCACCAGCAGCCCGGCATACCACAGGGACCAGCCCCAGCATTTT. It specifies CATSSPAYHRDQPQHF. Supplemented by reference TRBV15 and TRBJ1-5, the full variable domain reads DAMVIQNPRYQVTQFGKPVTLSCSQTLNHNVMYWYQQKSSQAPKLLFHYYDKDFNNEADTPDNFQSRRPNTSFCFLDIRSPGLGDTAMYLCATSSPAYHRDQPQHFGDGTRLSIL.

This chain connects TRBV29-1 to TRBJ2-3; 10 positions match TRBD2. Germline V gene sequence: CDR1 SQVTM, CDR2 ANQGSEA. The ends lost 7 bases at V and 2 bases at J; junction bases unmatched: 6. The CDR3 consists of 14 residues. The chain's CDR3 is CSGKLAGFTDTQYF. The DNA for the CDR3 is TGCAGCGGCAAACTAGCGGGGTTCACAGATACGCAGTATTTT.

This clone was found a few times. The rearrangement uses TRBV6-1 and TRBJ2-3, with D possibly being TRBD2 (6 bases). Per the germline V gene, CDR1 is MNHNS and CDR2 is SASEGT. V was shortened by 3 bases and J by 2 bases, with 9 bases between the two germline ends. The CDR3 is made up of 14 amino acids. The CDR3 protein is CASSEGLDTDTQYF. CDR3 DNA: TGTGCCAGCAGTGAGGGACTTGACACAGATACGCAGTATTTT.

The V and J genes are TRBV7-3 and TRBJ2-3; no clear D. Germline V CDR1 and CDR2: SGHTA, FQGTGA. Trimming took 2 bases from V and 5 from J, leaving 8 bases between them. CDR3 length equals 13 residues. The CDR3 DNA reads TGTGCCAGCAGCTTAGGTTTCAGAGATACGCAGTATTTT. It yields the protein CASSLGFRDTQYF.

The rearrangement links TRBV4-1 to TRBJ2-7; the D gene is possibly TRBD1 (6 bases). Deletions cut 0 bases from V and 3 bases from J, with 18 bases between. Germline-derived CDR1 and CDR2 are MGHRA and YSYEKL. The CDR3 runs 17 residues. In nucleotides, the CDR3 is TGCGCCAGCAGCCAAGACGGGGTAGGGACAAGTCTCTACGAGCAGTACTTC. Translated, it gives CASSQDGVGTSLYEQYF.

The chain recombines TRBV7-9 with TRBJ1-2, with TRBD1 matching 11 bases. The CDR3 is 18 residues long. The V segment lost 1 base and the J segment 2 bases; nucleotides outside the gene matches: 9. Germline V gene data show CDR1 as SEHNR and CDR2 as FQNEAQ (reference sequence). The CDR3 is CASSLGMGGQGVNYGYTF. Written as DNA, the CDR3 is TGTGCCAGCAGCTTAGGGATGGGGGGACAGGGGGTGAACTATGGCTACACCTTC.

The chain links TRBV6-1 to TRBJ2-7; a weak D match, TRBD1 (6 bases). The V gene lost 1 base and the J gene lost 0 bases, with 13 bases spanning the gap. Germline V lookup: CDR1 MNHNS, CDR2 SASEGT. The CDR3 is 16 residues long. The CDR3 loop reads CASSEELTGNSYEQYF. The CDR3 nucleotides read TGTGCCAGCAGTGAAGAGTTGACAGGCAACTCCTACGAGCAGTACTTC.

The chain joins TRBV7-9 to TRBJ1-2, with D possibly matching TRBD1 (6 bases). There are 17 residues in the CDR3. Between the trimmed V and J ends, which lost 4 bases and 10 bases, there was a span of 28 bases. Germline V gene lookup returns CDR1 SEHNR and CDR2 FQNEAQ (reference sequence). The CDR3 here is CASSSAEVLRGNCDYTF. CDR3 nucleotides: TGTGCCAGCAGCTCCGCTGAAGTTCTCAGGGGTAATTGTGACTACACCTTC.

The table lists this clone with a count of one. The rearrangement links TRBV4-2 to TRBJ2-3; 15 bases are shared with TRBD2. This CDR3 has 17 residues. Trimming cost V 4 bases and J 5 bases; bases outside gene matches: 7. Germline lookup yields CDR1 LGHNA and CDR2 YNFKEQ. The CDR3 reads CASSPSAGLAGGDTQYF. DNA for the CDR3: TGTGCCAGCAGCCCTTCCGCGGGACTAGCGGGAGGAGATACGCAGTATTTT.

The chain uses TRBV5-6 and TRBJ2-2, with 7 bases that match TRBD1. Germline trimming cut 4 bases from V and 7 bases from J; bases unmatched to any gene: 16. The germline V gene has CDR1 SGHDT and CDR2 YYEEEE. The CDR3 covers 17 residues. This CDR3 is CASSVDRVFFSGGELFF. CDR3 in DNA: TGTGCCAGCAGCGTCGACAGGGTGTTTTTTAGTGGCGGGGAGCTGTTTTTT.

This clone was recorded a few times. The chain recombines TRBV7-8 with TRBJ1-3, with D perhaps TRBD1 (6 bases). Trimming pared 1 base from V and 4 bases from J, leaving 11 bases between. The length of the CDR3 is 15 residues. Germline V lookup: CDR1 SGHVS, CDR2 FQNEAQ. The CDR3 sequence: CASSLGGGSGNTIYF. CDR3 nucleotides: TGTGCCAGCAGCTTAGGAGGGGGATCAGGAAACACCATATATTTT.

This clone was seen a single time. The V gene is TRBV5-1, the J gene TRBJ2-1; D is unclear. Germline V gene lookup returns CDR1 SGHRS and CDR2 YFSETQ. The CDR3 length is 13 residues. V was pared by 4 bases and J by 9 bases, with 14 bases between. The DNA for the CDR3 is TGCGCCAGCAGCCAGTCGATGCTTGGTGAGCAGTTCTTC. It specifies CASSQSMLGEQFF.

The chain carries TRBV19 and TRBJ2-5; 7 nucleotides align to TRBD2. This CDR3 spans 13 amino acids. V shed 6 bases, J shed 7 bases, and the junction held 8 bases outside the gene matches. The germline V gene encodes CDR1 LNHDA and CDR2 SQIVND (reference sequence). In DNA form, the CDR3 reads TGTGCCAGTAGCCGGGACGGGGGGAGGACCCAGTACTTC. It codes for CASSRDGGRTQYF.

This clone was recorded a few times. The chain joins TRBV6-4 to TRBJ1-1, with 8 bases that match TRBD1. Germline lookup yields CDR1 MRHNA and CDR2 SNTAGT. The CDR3 extends over 14 amino acids. J lost 7 bases, V lost 0 bases, and 4 bases had no gene match. The CDR3, as DNA: TGTGCCAGCAGTGACTCGCGCGACAGGGGTGAAGCTTTCTTT. Its protein is CASSDSRDRGEAFF.

The V and J genes are TRBV7-9 and TRBJ1-5, with D hard to call. The CDR3 consists of 13 residues. Germline lookup yields CDR1 SEHNR and CDR2 FQNEAQ (reference sequence). V dropped 3 bases and J dropped 0 bases, with 3 bases sitting between them. The chain's CDR3 is CASSFSSNQPQHF. CDR3 DNA: TGTGCCAGCAGCTTCTCTAGCAATCAGCCCCAGCATTTT.

This chain connects TRBV7-9 to TRBJ1-1, with 7 nucleotides matching TRBD1. Germline CDR1 reads SEHNR; CDR2 reads FQNEAQ (reference sequence). The CDR3 contains 15 residues. Trimming cost V 5 bases and J 0 bases; bases outside gene matches: 6. In DNA, the CDR3 is TGTGCCAGCAGCCCGAGGGACAGAATGAACACTGAAGCTTTCTTT. Residues: CASSPRDRMNTEAFF.

The chain joins TRBV7-9 to TRBJ1-6; 8 nucleotides line up with TRBD1. Losses at the gene ends were 0 bases for V and 8 bases for J; bases not matched to a gene: 3. Germline CDR1 and CDR2: SEHNR and FQNEAQ (reference sequence). The CDR3 totals 15 residues. DNA of the CDR3: TGTGCCAGCAGCTTAGCGGGACAGGCCCATTCACCCCTCCACTTT. It specifies CASSLAGQAHSPLHF.